The 25 T cell receptor beta chains below all came from one sample that was sequenced in a study of identical twins. From the 5' RACE reads, TCRdb called clonotypes with MiXCR, one entry per CDR3 protein. The sample has 450,000 to 650,000 distinct CDR3 sequences; just under 10% are singletons. This same sample was also part of a study on yellow fever vaccine responses in identical twins.

Material: PBMCs. The receptors originated from a woman under 30 in good health.

J is TRBJ2-7 and V is TRBV4-1; 7 nucleotides agree with TRBD2. The germline gives CDR1 MGHRA, CDR2 YSYEKL. V lost 1 base to trimming and J lost 3 bases; unmatched junction nucleotides: 12. The length of the CDR3 is 17 residues. This CDR3 reads CASSQGTFGTTNYEQYF. CDR3 in DNA: TGCGCCAGCAGCCAAGGAACCTTCGGGACTACCAACTACGAGCAGTACTTC.

The chain recombines TRBV29-1 with TRBJ2-5; tentative D call: TRBD1 (5 bases). Germline V CDR1 and CDR2: SQVTM, ANQGSEA. The V gene lost 7 bases and the J gene lost 0 bases, with 9 bases spanning the gap. CDR3 length: 12 amino acids. The CDR3 protein is CSAQGYQETQYF. The CDR3 region has the DNA TGCAGCGCTCAGGGTTACCAAGAGACCCAGTACTTC.

This chain links TRBV2 with TRBJ1-1, with a possible D match to TRBD1 (6 bases). V lost 8 bases and J lost 3, with 13 bases in between. This CDR3 spans 13 amino acids. Germline assignment: CDR1 SNHLY and CDR2 FYNNEI. Here the CDR3 reads CASVDQGHTEAFF. DNA for the CDR3: TGTGCCAGCGTCGACCAGGGGCACACTGAAGCTTTCTTT.

This clonotype was counted a few times. The chain carries TRBV7-6 and TRBJ2-5; D is tentatively TRBD1 or TRBD2 (6 bases each). Trimming cost V 1 base and J 5 bases, with 14 bases left between them. Germline loops: CDR1 SGHVS, CDR2 FNYEAQ. This CDR3 has 15 amino acids. CDR3 region: CASSLGSGAGETQYF. CDR3 DNA sequence: TGTGCCAGCAGCTTAGGTTCGGGGGCAGGGGAGACCCAGTACTTC.

In its sample, this clonotype was seen a few times. The V and J genes are TRBV28 and TRBJ2-7; D is unresolved. Germline values: CDR1 MDHEN, CDR2 SYDVKM. Trimming took off 5 bases at V and 0 bases at J, with 8 bases between the two ends. The CDR3 loop spans 13 amino acids. DNA for the CDR3: TGTGCCAGCAGTGATCCGAGCTCCTACGAGCAGTACTTC. It translates to CASSDPSSYEQYF.

The chain employs TRBV5-1 and TRBJ2-2; no firm D call. Germline-derived CDR1 and CDR2 are SGHRS and YFSETQ. Trimming cost V 4 bases and J 3 bases, with 10 bases left between them. This CDR3 contains 14 residues. CDR3 loop: CASSEGSYTGELFF. The DNA for the CDR3 is TGCGCCAGCAGCGAAGGGTCCTACACCGGGGAGCTGTTTTTT.

The chain has TRBV6-2 or TRBV6-3 and TRBJ1-1; 7 bases match TRBD1. Per the germline V gene, CDR1 is MNHEY and CDR2 is SVGEGT. There are 14 residues in the CDR3. V lost 5 bases to trimming and J lost 1 base; unmatched junction nucleotides: 4. The CDR3 sequence: CASSPGGSNTEAFF. In DNA form, the CDR3 reads TGTGCCAGCAGTCCAGGGGGGTCGAACACTGAAGCTTTCTTT.

This clonotype was seen only a few times. J is TRBJ2-3 and V is TRBV6-2 or TRBV6-3; 11 bases map to TRBD1. In germline, CDR1 is MNHEY, CDR2 SVGEGT. Trimming removed 0 bases from V and 2 bases from J; junction bases left unmatched: 1. The CDR3 consists of 16 residues. For the CDR3, the DNA is TGTGCCAGCAGTTACTCGGACAGGGGGCCCACAGATACGCAGTATTTT. Protein sequence: CASSYSDRGPTDTQYF.

The chain has TRBV6-1 and TRBJ2-7; D may be TRBD2 (6 bases). V gave up 8 bases and J gave up 0 bases, with 11 bases separating them. The CDR3 spans 13 residues. CDR1 and CDR2 from the germline V gene are MNHNS and SASEGT. CDR3 protein: CASLAAVSYEQYF. CDR3 bases: TGTGCCAGCTTAGCGGCCGTCTCCTACGAGCAGTACTTC.

This clonotype was seen many times. The DNA of the CDR3 is TGTGCCAGCAGCCAAGAACGTGGGAACACCGGGGAGCTGTTTTTT. The encoded protein is CASSQERGNTGELFF. This sequence joins TRBV3-1 and TRBJ2-2; D call uncertain. Germline V gene sequence: CDR1 LGHDT, CDR2 YNNKEL (reference sequence). This CDR3 comprises 15 residues. V shed 0 bases and J shed 1 base, with 6 bases lying between them.

This clonotype was counted a few times. CDR3 residues: CASSLDRPTDTQYF. The CDR3 bases are TGTGCCAGCAGCTTAGATCGCCCTACAGATACGCAGTATTTT. This sequence joins TRBV11-2 and TRBJ2-3, with unresolved D. The CDR3 spans 14 residues. Germline V gene lookup returns CDR1 SGHAT and CDR2 FQNNGV. V was trimmed by 0 bases and J by 3 bases, leaving 7 bases between them.

This clonotype was seen at least ten times. The genes are TRBV6-5 and TRBJ2-3, with D possibly matching TRBD2 (6 bases). The CDR3 is 14 amino acids. V was trimmed by 0 bases and J by 8 bases, leaving 12 bases between them. The germline gives CDR1 MNHEY, CDR2 SVGAGI. CDR3 protein: CASSYSEGLGTQYF. The CDR3 DNA sequence: TGTGCCAGCAGTTACTCGGAGGGGCTAGGTACGCAGTATTTT.

On this clonotype itself: The germline gene is not matched at one end of the junction; a read error may be the cause. The chain recombines TRBV12-3 or TRBV12-4 with TRBJ1-1, with D possibly TRBD1 on 5 matching bases. The CDR3 runs to 13 residues. This CDR3 reads CASSLGQATEAFF. The CDR3 DNA reads TGTGCCAGCAGCTTAGGACAAGCCACTGAAGCTTTCTTT.

The chain joins TRBV11-1 to TRBJ2-2; 8 bases are shared with TRBD1. From germline, CDR1 is SGHAT and CDR2 FQDESV (reference sequence). This CDR3 has 18 residues. V shed 1 base and J 5 bases; nucleotides not matched to a gene: 12. Here the CDR3 reads CASSLEIKRTGQTGELFF. The CDR3 coding sequence is TGTGCCAGCAGCTTAGAAATTAAGCGGACAGGGCAAACCGGGGAGCTGTTTTTT.

This clonotype was counted a few times. V and J are TRBV20-1 and TRBJ2-3; 8 bases align to TRBD2. The CDR3 has 15 amino acids. The germline V gene has CDR1 DFQATT and CDR2 SNEGSKA (reference sequence). Trimming at V came to 3 bases and at J to 2 bases, leaving 7 bases not matched to a gene. In DNA form, the CDR3 reads TGCAGTGCTAGCAAGCGGGAGAACTACACAGATACGCAGTATTTT. This gives the protein CSASKRENYTDTQYF.

This clonotype was detected many times. The rearrangement joins TRBV12-3 or TRBV12-4 to TRBJ1-5, with unresolved D. V lost 3 bases, J lost 3 bases, and 9 bases lay in between. The CDR3 totals 14 residues. CDR3 sequence (DNA): TGTGCCAGCAGTTTGAGACGGGTCAATCAGCCCCAGCATTTT. Its protein is CASSLRRVNQPQHF.

On this clonotype: An end of the junction does not agree with germline; a read error may underlie this. V is TRBV27 and J is TRBJ2-7, with no clear D. The CDR3 has 12 residues. From germline, CDR1 is MNHEY and CDR2 SMNVEV (reference sequence). CDR3 residues: CASSRAGLPVSF. DNA for the CDR3: TGTGCCAGCAGTAGGGCAGGCCTACCTGTGAGCTTC.

This clonotype came up a few times. J is TRBJ2-1 and V is TRBV6-1; D gene unclear. The CDR3 has 10 amino acids. Germline CDR1 reads MNHNS; CDR2 reads SASEGT. The V end was cut by 6 bases, the J end by 8 bases, with 5 bases between. The CDR3 DNA follows: TGTGCCAGCAGATATGATGAGCAGTTCTTC. It specifies CASRYDEQFF.

V and J are TRBV7-8 and TRBJ2-5; D gene unclear. The CDR3 length is 14 residues. CDR1 is SGHVS, CDR2 FQNEAQ, per germline. The ends were cut back, 0 bases at V and 0 bases at J, with 5 bases in the middle. Written as DNA, the CDR3 is TGTGCCAGCAGCTTAGCTAACTACCAAGAGACCCAGTACTTC. Translated, it gives CASSLANYQETQYF.

The table lists this clonotype with many counts. The V call is TRBV27, the J call TRBJ2-5; D may be TRBD1 or TRBD2 (5 bases each). The ends were cut back, 0 bases at V and 4 bases at J, with 12 bases in the middle. The CDR3 totals 15 residues. Per the germline V gene, CDR1 is MNHEY and CDR2 is SMNVEV (reference sequence). CDR3 in amino acids: CASSLSVGTGETQYF. The CDR3 region has the DNA TGTGCCAGCAGTTTATCGGTTGGGACGGGAGAGACCCAGTACTTC.

The V and J genes are TRBV28 and TRBJ2-1, with 7 bases lining up with TRBD2. The CDR3 extends over 18 amino acids. Looked up from germline, CDR1 is MDHEN and CDR2 is SYDVKM. V trimming: 9 bases; J trimming: 13 bases; junction bases outside the gene matches: 30. The DNA of the CDR3 is TGTGCCAGGGAGAGGATGACTAGTTCAGCGGGAAATTGGAAGGGACAGTTCTTC. As protein: CARERMTSSAGNWKGQFF.

The chain combines TRBV6-2 or TRBV6-3 with TRBJ2-3; either TRBD1 or TRBD2 may fit D (5 bases each). There are 16 residues in the CDR3. Germline CDR1 MNHEY, CDR2 SVGEGT. The ends were cut back, 5 bases at V and 0 bases at J, with 15 bases in the middle. The CDR3 DNA reads as TGTGCCAGCAGTGTTTCCTCGGGACCCAGCACAGATACGCAGTATTTT. This sequence encodes CASSVSSGPSTDTQYF.

This chain uses TRBV29-1 with TRBJ1-2; D is perhaps TRBD1 (6 bases). Germline loops: CDR1 SQVTM, CDR2 ANQGSEA. V shed 0 bases and J shed 7 bases, with 12 bases lying between them. This CDR3 has 13 residues. The CDR3 region is CSVEDRGMGGYTF. The CDR3 DNA sequence: TGCAGCGTTGAAGACAGGGGTATGGGTGGCTACACCTTC. The variable domain in full, with the rest retrieved from reference TRBV29-1 and TRBJ1-2, is SAVISQKPSRDICQRGTSLTIQCQVDSQVTMMFWYRQQPGQSLTLIATANQGSEATYESGFVIDKFPISRPNLTFSTLTVSNMSPEDSSIYLCSVEDRGMGGYTFGSGTRLTVV.

The chain combines TRBV28 with TRBJ1-1; D unclear. CDR1 and CDR2 from the germline V gene are MDHEN and SYDVKM. The CDR3 spans 14 residues. The V gene lost 0 bases and the J gene lost 4 bases, with 9 bases spanning the gap. The CDR3 region has the DNA TGTGCCAGCAGTTTATGGGAGGGTCCCACTGAAGCTTTCTTT. It specifies CASSLWEGPTEAFF.

Ten or more counts support this clonotype. DNA for the CDR3: TGCGCCAGCAGCGACGGGACTACTCAAGAGACCCAGTACTTC. Translated: CASSDGTTQETQYF. The V call is TRBV5-1, the J call TRBJ2-5; 7 bases align to TRBD2. Germline V lookup: CDR1 SGHRS, CDR2 YFSETQ. The J segment lost 2 bases and the V segment lost 4 bases, leaving 5 bases of the junction unmatched. This CDR3 is built from 14 residues.